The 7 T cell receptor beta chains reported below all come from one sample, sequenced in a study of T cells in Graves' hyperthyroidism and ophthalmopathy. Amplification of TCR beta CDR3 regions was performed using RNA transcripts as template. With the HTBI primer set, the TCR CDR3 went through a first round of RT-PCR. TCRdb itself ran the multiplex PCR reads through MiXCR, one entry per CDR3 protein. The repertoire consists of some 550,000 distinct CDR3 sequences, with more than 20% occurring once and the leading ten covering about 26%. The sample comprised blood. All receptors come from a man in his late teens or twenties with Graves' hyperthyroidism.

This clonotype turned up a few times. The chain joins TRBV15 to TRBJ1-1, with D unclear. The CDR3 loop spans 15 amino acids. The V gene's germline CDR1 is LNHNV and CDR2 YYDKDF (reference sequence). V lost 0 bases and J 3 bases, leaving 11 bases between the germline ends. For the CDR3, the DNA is TGTGCCACCAGCAGAGATGATAGTGGGGACACTGAAGCTTTCTTT. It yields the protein CATSRDDSGDTEAFF.

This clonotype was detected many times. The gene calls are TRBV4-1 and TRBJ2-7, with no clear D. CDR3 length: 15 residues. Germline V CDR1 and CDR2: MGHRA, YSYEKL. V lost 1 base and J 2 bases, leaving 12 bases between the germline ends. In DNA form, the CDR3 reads TGCGCCAGCAGCCAAGGGCCAAGGGTGACCTACGAGCAGTACTTC. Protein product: CASSQGPRVTYEQYF.

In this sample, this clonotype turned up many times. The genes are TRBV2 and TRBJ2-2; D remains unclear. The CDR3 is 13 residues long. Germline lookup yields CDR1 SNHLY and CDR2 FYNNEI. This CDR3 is CVLRNTNTGELFF. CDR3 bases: TGTGTCTTACGGAATACGAACACCGGGGAGCTGTTTTTT.

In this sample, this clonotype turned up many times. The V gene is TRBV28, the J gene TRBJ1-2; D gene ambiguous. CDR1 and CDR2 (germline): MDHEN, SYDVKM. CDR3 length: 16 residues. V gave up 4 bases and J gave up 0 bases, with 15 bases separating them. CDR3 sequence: CASSSTGLSTNYGYTF. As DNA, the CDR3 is TGTGCCAGCAGTTCCACCGGGCTCAGTACTAACTATGGCTACACCTTC.

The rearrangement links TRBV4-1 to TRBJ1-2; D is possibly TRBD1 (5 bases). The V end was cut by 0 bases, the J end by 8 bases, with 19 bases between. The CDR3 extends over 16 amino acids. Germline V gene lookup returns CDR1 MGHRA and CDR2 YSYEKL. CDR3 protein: CASSQEGAQPGTGYTF. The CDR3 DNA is TGCGCCAGCAGCCAAGAGGGTGCCCAACCAGGGACCGGCTACACCTTC.

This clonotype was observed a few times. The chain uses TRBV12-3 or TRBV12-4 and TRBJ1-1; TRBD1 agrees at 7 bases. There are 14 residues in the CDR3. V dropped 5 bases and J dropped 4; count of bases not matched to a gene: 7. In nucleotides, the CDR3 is TGTGCCAGCAGTCCACCGGGACAGAGCACTGAAGCTTTCTTT. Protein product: CASSPPGQSTEAFF.

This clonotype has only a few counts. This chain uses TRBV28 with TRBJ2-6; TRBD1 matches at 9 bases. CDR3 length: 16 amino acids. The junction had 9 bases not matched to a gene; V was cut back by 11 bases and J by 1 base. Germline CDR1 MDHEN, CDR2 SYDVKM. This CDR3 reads CAPPGGTGSGANVLTF. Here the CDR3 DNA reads TGTGCCCCCCCAGGAGGGACAGGGTCTGGGGCCAACGTCCTGACTTTC.